This TCR beta chain originates from a study of blood T cells in healthy people across ages. To note about this clonotype: Antigen specificity is unknown.

CDR3 length: 13 residues. The germline V gene has CDR1 SGDLS and CDR2 YYNGEE. V was cut by 6 bases and J by 5 bases, with 13 bases left in between. Findings of the study overall: Donors of long life had a larger count of naive CD4+ cells and greater diversity than aged donors.

For the second PCR, which ran for roughly 6 to 11 cycles, a sample-barcoded 5' primer and a J-beta primer mix were used. TCRdb fed the 5' RACE reads into MiXCR, producing one record per CDR3 protein. Counted here are over 1,300,000 distinct CDR3 sequences, approximately 59% occurring once; the ten biggest clones make up 5.5% to 8%. This clonotype was obtained from a man aged 18 to 29 in good health. The source material was blood. The chain has TRBV9 and TRBJ2-3; D is undetermined. Here the CDR3 reads CASNPPRGDTQYF. For the CDR3, the DNA is TGTGCCAGCAACCCTCCCAGAGGAGATACGCAGTATTTT.